This T cell receptor beta chain derives from a study of blood T cell repertoires in COVID-19. The CDR3 is 14 residues long. Per the germline V gene, CDR1 is SGHRS and CDR2 is YFSETQ. V shed 3 bases and J 6 bases; nucleotides not matched to a gene: 5. Measured with immunoSEQ multiplex PCR; TCRdb has only the in-frame clones, and not every one. The sample yields fewer than 200,000 clones, around 82% seen once. This TCR was sampled from a woman aged 55-69 years with acute COVID-19. Sequencing input: PBMCs or T cells enriched from blood (not recorded which). The V and J genes are TRBV5-1 and TRBJ1-4, with 7 bases fitting TRBD1. The CDR3 spells CASSSTGIDEKLFF. The CDR3 DNA reads as TGCGCCAGCAGCTCGACAGGGATTGATGAAAAACTGTTTTTT. Complete variable domain (other parts from reference TRBV5-1 and TRBJ1-4): KAGVTQTPRYLIKTRGQQVTLSCSPISGHRSVSWYQQTPGQGLQFLFEYFSETQRNKGNFPGRFSGRQFSNSRSEMNVSTLELGDSALYLCASSSTGIDEKLFFGSGTQLSVL.